This T cell receptor (beta chain) was sequenced for a study of lymphopenia after photon versus proton radiotherapy. Findings and caveats of the study: Proton therapy kept repertoires fairly stable, unlike photons, which gained effector/memory cells. Survival link was tested only in deceased patients; proton benefit remains a possibility. Oligoclonal CD8+ Temra expansion after nadir drove photon patients' diversity drop. A bigger post-nadir fall in TCR diversity correlated inversely with survival time in deceased patients.

With respect to this clone: Its antigen remains unknown.

Using immunoSEQ multiplex PCR, the repertoire was profiled, and TCRdb retains in-frame clones only, with some absent. There are fewer than 25,000 clones in the sample; about 80% occur only once, and roughly a quarter lies in the top ten. The sequence was obtained from a man aged 40-50 years with gastric cancer. Sequences were derived from peripheral blood, sampled from a patient treated with photon-based radiotherapy.

In DNA form, the CDR3 reads TGTGCCAGCAGCCAAGGACTATTCGGGAAGGAGACCCAGTACTTC. It specifies CASSQGLFGKETQYF. The V gene is TRBV14, the J gene TRBJ2-5, with D possibly matching TRBD2 (5 bases). CDR3 length: 15 amino acids. The V end lost 1 base, the J end lost 5 bases, and 14 bases lay between the germline ends. CDR1 and CDR2 (germline): SGHDN, FVKESK.